This T cell receptor beta chain emerged from a study of OX40 agonist ivuxolimab in advanced cancers. With regard to the full study: Ivuxolimab was a fully human IgG2 agonistic monoclonal antibody targeting the costimulatory receptor OX40 (CD134). The paper describes the monotherapy dose-escalation part (N = 52 patients) of the phase I trial of ivuxolimab. Of the 50 to 55 patients in dose escalation, about 20 had hepatocellular carcinoma, some 15 had melanoma, 9 had renal cell carcinoma and 9 had head and neck cancer. Intravenous ivuxolimab was administered to patients every 2 weeks at six dose levels: 0.01, 0.1, 0.3, 1.5, 3 and 10 mg/kg. Partial responses occurred in three dose-escalation patients, of whom one had hepatocellular carcinoma and two had cutaneous melanoma. In the dose-escalation cohort, 75% to 90% of patients were male, and the mean age was around 65 years with a range of roughly 20 to 80. The purpose of peripheral TCRbeta sequencing was to test whether ivuxolimab changed TCR sequence diversity and led to clonal T-cell expansion. Patients were allowed to have had prior anti-PD-1, anti-PD-L1 or anti-CTLA-4 therapy, and approximately 40% of the dose-escalation patients had been treated with checkpoint inhibitors. General study outcomes and caveats: At doses of 0.1 to 3.0 mg/kg, clonal expansion of both CD4+ and CD8+ blood T cells was observed from baseline to week 6. On average, CD8+ T cells showed more expanded clones than CD4+ T cells after ivuxolimab. The antigen specificity of the clonally expanded peripheral T cells was not determined. Low levels of normalized T-cell clonal expansion were also seen in some patients who did not respond. Partial responders in the 0.1-3.0 mg/kg groups had among the lowest normalized peripheral clonal expansion, especially among CD8+ T cells.

The trial excluded patients who had a history of autoimmune disease or were on systemic immunosuppression. Peripheral blood for TCR sequencing was drawn from every dose cohort at baseline, at cycle 4 day 1 and at cycle 7 day 1. Samples came from an open-label, multicenter, first-in-human phase I dose-escalation trial of ivuxolimab. Adults with locally advanced or metastatic head and neck squamous cell, hepatocellular, melanoma or renal cell carcinoma were enrolled in the trial. Before TCR sequencing, CD4+ T cells and CD8+ T cells were sorted from peripheral blood as separate populations. Relative to germline, V is 0 bases shorter and J is 0 bases shorter, with 8 bases between their ends. Taken from cysteine to phenylalanine, the CDR3 has 15 residues. The kept DNA is CDR3 alone, 45 bases in frame from the first base. From the germline V gene (reference sequence), CDR1 is LNHDA and CDR2 is SQIVND. Genomic DNA was isolated from the sorted cells so that the TCRbeta CDR3 region could be sequenced. TCRbeta CDR3 regions were sequenced using the immunoSEQ Assay. As stored in TCRdb, this immuneACCESS dataset retains in-frame rearrangements with V and J assigned. A fraction of the clones does not appear; measured against another copy, unresolved V genes explain less than half of the discrepancy, and the remainder lacks a known reason. For this sample there are fewer than 60,000 clones; approximately 87% appear just once. About 1.8% of the sample comes from the top ten.

Note on this clone: Its target antigen remains unknown. No quality values exist for individual bases; no much larger clone is one base distant.

This clonotype was sampled from an adult with an advanced solid tumor such as melanoma, head and neck, liver or kidney cancer. Recombination joined TRBV19 with TRBJ1-2; the D gene identity is not certain. This specimen consisted of CD4+ or CD8+ T cells sorted from blood, obtained in a trial of the OX40 agonist ivuxolimab. The sequenced DNA is TGTGCCAGTAGTATAGAGGGCAGTCCTAACTATGGCTACACCTTC. The resulting protein is CASSIEGSPNYGYTF.